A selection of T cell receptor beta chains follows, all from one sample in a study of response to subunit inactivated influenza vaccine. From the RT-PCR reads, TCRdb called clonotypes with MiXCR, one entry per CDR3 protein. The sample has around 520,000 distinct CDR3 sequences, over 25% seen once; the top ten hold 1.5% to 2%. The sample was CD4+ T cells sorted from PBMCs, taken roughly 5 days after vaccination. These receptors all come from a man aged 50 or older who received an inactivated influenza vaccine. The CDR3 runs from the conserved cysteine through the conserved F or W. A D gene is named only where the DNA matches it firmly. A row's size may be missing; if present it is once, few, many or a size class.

cdr3_aa: CASSPGRTGETQYF
cdr3_nt: TGTGCCAGCAGCCCGGGACGGACCGGAGAGACCCAGTACTTC
j_call: TRBJ2-5
clone_size: .
v_call: TRBV7-8
d_call: .

cdr3_aa: CASRLTSTQLTDTQYF
cdr3_nt: TGTGCCAGCCGCCTTACATCCACCCAACTCACAGATACGCAGTATTTT
j_call: TRBJ2-3
clone_size: .
v_call: TRBV6-2/TRBV6-3
d_call: .

cdr3_aa: CSASRRGDEQYF
cdr3_nt: TGCAGTGCTAGCCGCCGGGGCGACGAGCAGTACTTC
j_call: TRBJ2-7
clone_size: many
v_call: TRBV20-1
d_call: .

cdr3_aa: CASRSRGNEQFF
cdr3_nt: TGTGCCAGCAGGAGCCGGGGCAATGAGCAGTTCTTC
j_call: TRBJ2-1
clone_size: .
v_call: TRBV7-2
d_call: .

cdr3_aa: CASSPTPRGGGADTLYF
cdr3_nt: TGTGCCAGCTCACCCACGCCGAGGGGCGGAGGGGCAGATACGCTGTATTTT
j_call: TRBJ2-3
clone_size: .
v_call: TRBV18
d_call: .

cdr3_aa: CASNPPGFETQYF
cdr3_nt: TGTGCCAGCAATCCCCCGGGGTTTGAGACCCAGTACTTC
j_call: TRBJ2-5
clone_size: few
v_call: TRBV7-2
d_call: .

cdr3_aa: CASSLAPQETQYF
cdr3_nt: TGTGCCAGCAGCTTAGCCCCCCAAGAGACCCAGTACTTC
j_call: TRBJ2-5
clone_size: few
v_call: TRBV7-6
d_call: .

cdr3_aa: CSVRGRRYGYTF
cdr3_nt: TGCAGCGTGAGGGGACGGAGGTATGGCTACACCTTC
j_call: TRBJ1-2
clone_size: .
v_call: TRBV29-1
d_call: .

cdr3_aa: CASSFRSGLGEKLFF
cdr3_nt: TGTGCCAGCAGCTTCCGGTCAGGGCTAGGTGAAAAACTGTTTTTT
j_call: TRBJ1-4
clone_size: .
v_call: TRBV5-6
d_call: .

cdr3_aa: CSASFGDTEAFF
cdr3_nt: TGCAGTGCTAGTTTCGGAGACACTGAAGCTTTCTTT
j_call: TRBJ1-1
clone_size: few
v_call: TRBV20-1
d_call: .

cdr3_aa: CASSEFGGNTGELFF
cdr3_nt: TGTGCCAGCAGTGAATTTGGAGGGAACACCGGGGAGCTGTTTTTT
j_call: TRBJ2-2
clone_size: few
v_call: TRBV6-1
d_call: .

cdr3_aa: CSARDGDRVTYEQYF
cdr3_nt: TGCAGTGCTAGAGACGGGGACAGGGTAACCTACGAGCAGTACTTC
j_call: TRBJ2-7
clone_size: .
v_call: TRBV20-1
d_call: TRBD1

cdr3_aa: CASSTRRDRDKDEQFF
cdr3_nt: TGTGCCAGTAGTACACGGAGGGACAGGGATAAGGATGAGCAGTTCTTC
j_call: TRBJ2-1
clone_size: .
v_call: TRBV19
d_call: TRBD1

cdr3_aa: CASSRGDSSYNEQFF
cdr3_nt: TGTGCCAGTAGTAGGGGGGACAGCTCCTACAATGAGCAGTTCTTC
j_call: TRBJ2-1
clone_size: .
v_call: TRBV19
d_call: .

cdr3_aa: CASSYWRGETQYF
cdr3_nt: TGTGCCAGCAGTTACTGGAGGGGAGAGACCCAGTACTTC
j_call: TRBJ2-5
clone_size: few
v_call: TRBV6-5
d_call: .

cdr3_aa: CASRLHMNTEAFF
cdr3_nt: TGTGCCAGCAGGTTACATATGAACACTGAAGCTTTCTTT
j_call: TRBJ1-1
clone_size: .
v_call: TRBV6-5
d_call: .

cdr3_aa: CTTRRGSNYGYTF
cdr3_nt: TGTACCACTCGGAGAGGGTCGAACTATGGCTACACCTTC
j_call: TRBJ1-2
clone_size: few
v_call: TRBV28
d_call: .